This record concerns one T cell receptor beta chain sequence. What it binds is not known. CDR3 length: 20 residues. The PCR used 60 Vbeta and 13 Jbeta primers. Original methodology: About 11 million of around 85 million unique TCR beta chains were shared, per a later count. TCRdb's table, derived via immunoSEQ multiplex PCR, lists solely in-frame clones and lacks some. V, J and clone size derive from that table, while D and trimming were established from the DNA sequence. This sample has about 190,000 clones, with approximately 80% found just once. This entry is derived from a study of cytomegalovirus exposure and HLA in healthy donors. General study points: Common viral pathogens seemed, in a later analysis, to connect with several of the most significant clusters. A later analysis linked a missense variant in DCLRE1C to the trimming of TCR beta V and J genes.

The sequencing input was PBMCs. This sequence joins TRBV1 and TRBJ2-6; TRBD2 is the table's D call, not checked against the DNA. TRBV1 counts as a pseudogene. The sequence came from a woman younger than 45 in good health and CMV-seronegative. The CDR3 bases are TGCACCAGCAGCCAAGATCTTTGGCGGGAAGGGCCCTCTGGGGCCAACGTCCTGACTTTC. Amino acid sequence: CTSSQDLWREGPSGANVLTF.